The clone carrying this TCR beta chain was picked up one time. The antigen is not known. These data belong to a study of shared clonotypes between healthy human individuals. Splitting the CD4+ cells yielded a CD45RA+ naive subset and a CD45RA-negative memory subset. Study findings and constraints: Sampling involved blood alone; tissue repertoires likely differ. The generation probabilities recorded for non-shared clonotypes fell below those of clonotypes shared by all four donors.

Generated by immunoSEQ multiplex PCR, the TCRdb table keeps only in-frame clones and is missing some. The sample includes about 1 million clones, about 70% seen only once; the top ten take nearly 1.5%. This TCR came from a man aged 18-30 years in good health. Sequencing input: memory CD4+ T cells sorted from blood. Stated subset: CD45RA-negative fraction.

The CDR3 reads CASSQGINREQYF. The CDR3 region has the DNA TGCGCCAGCAGCCAAGGAATCAATCGCGAGCAGTACTTC. This chain links TRBV4-3 with TRBJ2-7, with D hard to call. Germline lookup yields CDR1 LGHNA and CDR2 YSLEER. V dropped 1 base and J dropped 6 bases, with 10 bases sitting between them. The CDR3 is 13 residues long.